Following are 14 T cell receptor beta chains from one sample sequenced in a study of spatial heterogeneity in lung cancer. MiXCR, applied by TCRdb to the 5' RACE reads, yields one record per CDR3 protein. The sample lists approximately 39,000 distinct CDR3 sequences; around 5.8% were seen once. Time point reported: sample taken at primary tumor resection. TCRs were sequenced from unsorted whole RNA of tumor, nontumor lung or PBMC. This specimen consisted of PBMCs, obtained at surgery. These receptor sequences come from a male donor with early-stage non-small cell lung cancer.

This clonotype was detected only a few times. The gene calls are TRBV14 and TRBJ2-6; D is undetermined. The CDR3 runs 13 residues. Per the germline V gene, CDR1 is SGHDN and CDR2 is FVKESK. Trimming shortened V by 5 bases and J by 1 base, and 3 bases separated the two germline ends. The CDR3 DNA sequence: TGTGCCAGCAGCAATTCTGGGGCCAACGTCCTGACTTTC. Residues: CASSNSGANVLTF. Together with reference TRBV14 and TRBJ2-6, the CDR3 gives the full variable domain: EAGVTQFPSHSVIEKGQTVTLRCDPISGHDNLYWYRRVMGKEIKFLLHFVKESKQDESGMPNNRFLAERTGGTYSTLKVQPAELEDSGVYFCASSNSGANVLTFGAGSRLTVL.

This clonotype was picked up many times. The V call is TRBV3-1, the J call TRBJ2-7; 7 bases fit TRBD2. Germline V CDR1 and CDR2: LGHDT, YNNKEL (reference sequence). V lost 0 bases, J lost 11 bases, and 4 bases stayed unmatched. The CDR3 spans 12 residues. For the CDR3, the DNA is TGTGCCAGCAGCCAAGAACGGGGGGTGGAGTACTTC. This gives the protein CASSQERGVEYF.

V usage is TRBV12-3 or TRBV12-4 and J usage is TRBJ2-5; tentatively, D is TRBD1 (6 bases). Trimming took 8 bases from V and 4 from J, leaving 8 bases between them. CDR3 length equals 11 residues. The CDR3 nucleotides are TGTGCCAGCTCCAGGGGAGAGACCCAGTACTTC. This encodes CASSRGETQYF.

This clonotype was counted between two and nine times. J is TRBJ2-7 and V is TRBV29-1; the D gene is possibly TRBD2 (7 bases). This CDR3 contains 13 residues. With 6 bases removed from V and 2 bases from J, the gap between germline ends came to 14 bases. Germline lookup yields CDR1 SQVTM and CDR2 ANQGSEA. In DNA form, the CDR3 reads TGCAGCGTCGGGGGGCAGCCACCCTACGAGCAGTACTTC. Translating it yields CSVGGQPPYEQYF.

About this clonotype: A much larger clone is a single base away; this may be a read error. The V call is TRBV7-3, the J call TRBJ1-1; possible D gene TRBD1, 6 bases. CDR1 is SGHTA, CDR2 FQGTGA, per germline. Trimming took 4 bases from V and 5 from J, leaving 20 bases between them. CDR3 length: 16 residues. The CDR3 is CASSSRGTGASTEAFF. CDR3 nucleotides: TGTGCCAGCAGCTCAAGGGGGACGGGGGCGAGTACTGAAGCTTTCTTT.

As regards this clonotype: A much more abundant neighbour one base away suggests this may be a read error. The chain joins TRBV7-2 to TRBJ1-5; tentatively, D is TRBD1 (6 bases). The CDR3 extends over 15 amino acids. In germline, CDR1 is SGHTA, CDR2 FQGNSA. The CDR3 DNA sequence: TGTGACAGCAGTTCTCAGGGGCAGGGCAATCAGCCCCAGCATTTT. Encoded protein: CDSSSQGQGNQPQHF.

Only a few counts were recorded for this clonotype. The genes are TRBV29-1 and TRBJ1-1; D unclear. The CDR3 is 11 amino acids. The V end lost 4 bases, the J end lost 1 base, and 4 bases lay between the germline ends. Germline V gene sequence: CDR1 SQVTM, CDR2 ANQGSEA. The CDR3 region is CSVGENTEAFF. The CDR3 DNA reads as TGCAGCGTTGGGGAGAACACTGAAGCTTTCTTT.

This clonotype was detected ten times or more. This rearrangement joins TRBV3-1 to TRBJ1-1; unclear D gene. CDR1 and CDR2 (germline): LGHDT, YNNKEL (reference sequence). Trimming removed 1 base from V and 8 bases from J, with 8 bases in between. The length of the CDR3 is 12 residues. The CDR3: CASSQGRNEAFF. As DNA, the CDR3 is TGTGCCAGCAGCCAAGGTCGGAACGAAGCTTTCTTT.

The chain recombines TRBV30 with TRBJ2-4, with D hard to call. Deletions cut 0 bases from V and 1 base from J, with 10 bases between. CDR3 size: 15 residues. Germline loops: CDR1 GTSNPN, CDR2 SVGIG (reference sequence). The CDR3 here is CAWSVGKGAKNIQYF. CDR3 sequence (DNA): TGTGCCTGGAGTGTAGGTAAAGGGGCCAAAAACATTCAGTACTTC. Supplemented by reference TRBV30 and TRBJ2-4, the full variable domain reads SQTIHQWPATLVQPVGSPLSLECTVEGTSNPNLYWYRQAAGRGLQLLFYSVGIGQISSEVPQNLSASRPQDRQFILSSKKLLLSDSGFYLCAWSVGKGAKNIQYFGAGTRLSVL.

The chain joins TRBV20-1 to TRBJ2-2; D unresolved. Trimming removed 5 bases from V and 5 bases from J, with 9 bases in between. The CDR3 totals 12 residues. Germline V CDR1 and CDR2: DFQATT, SNEGSKA (reference sequence). In DNA form, the CDR3 reads TGCAGTGCTGGCCCCGAGACCGGGGAGCTGTTTTTT. This translates into CSAGPETGELFF.

This clonotype was recorded many times. The chain is built from TRBV7-8 and TRBJ1-5; D remains unclear. The germline gives CDR1 SGHVS, CDR2 FQNEAQ. Trimming took 0 bases from V and 7 from J, leaving 13 bases between them. This CDR3 has 15 residues. The CDR3 DNA reads TGTGCCAGCAGCTTAGCGGCGGGCAGTCGGCAGCCCCAGCATTTT. This gives the protein CASSLAAGSRQPQHF.

This clonotype has ten or more counts. The chain recombines TRBV12-3 or TRBV12-4 with TRBJ2-7, with D tentatively TRBD2 (5 bases). V gave up 5 bases and J gave up 3 bases, with 14 bases separating them. The CDR3 is 14 residues long. The DNA of the CDR3 is TGTGCCAGCAGTCAGGATAGCGTGGTCTACGAGCAGTACTTC. Amino acid sequence: CASSQDSVVYEQYF.

This clonotype has at least ten counts. The V call is TRBV2, the J call TRBJ2-3; a weak D match, TRBD1 (5 bases). V lost 6 bases and J lost 4, with 17 bases in between. The CDR3 totals 15 residues. CDR1 and CDR2 from the germline V gene are SNHLY and FYNNEI. Written as DNA, the CDR3 is TGTGCCAGCAGGGAACCATACCTGGGGCCAGATACGCAGTATTTT. It encodes CASREPYLGPDTQYF.

This clonotype was detected a few times. This chain joins TRBV30 and TRBJ2-3; 10 bases are shared with TRBD2. The CDR3 spans 14 residues. The germline gives CDR1 GTSNPN, CDR2 SVGIG (reference sequence). Unmatched junction bases numbered 6, after V lost 3 bases and J lost 6 bases. This CDR3 is CAWSPGLASDTQYF. The DNA of the CDR3 is TGTGCCTGGAGCCCGGGACTAGCGTCGGATACGCAGTATTTT.